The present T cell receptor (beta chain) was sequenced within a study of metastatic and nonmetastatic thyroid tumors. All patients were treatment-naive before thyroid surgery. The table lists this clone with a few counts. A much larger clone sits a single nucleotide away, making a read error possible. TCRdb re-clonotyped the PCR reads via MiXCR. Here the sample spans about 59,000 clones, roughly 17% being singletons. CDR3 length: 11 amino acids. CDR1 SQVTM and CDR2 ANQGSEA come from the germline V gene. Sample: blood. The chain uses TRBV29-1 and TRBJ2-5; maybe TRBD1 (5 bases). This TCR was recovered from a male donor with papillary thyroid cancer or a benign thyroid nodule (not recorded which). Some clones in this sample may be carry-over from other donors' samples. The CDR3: CIVDSQETQYF. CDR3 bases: TGCATCGTCGACAGCCAAGAGACCCAGTACTTC.